This passage covers 26 T cell receptor beta chains from one sample sequenced in a study of beta chain features in type 1 diabetes. Overall study findings and caveats: All four CD4+ subsets of Type 1 diabetes patients contained TCRB CDR3s that were moderately but significantly shorter.

The antigens these receptors bind are not known. Isolated RNA was reverse transcribed in full, so expressed TCRB transcripts were sequenced. Some clones are missing from TCRdb's copy, which holds only in-frame ones; the method was immunoSEQ multiplex PCR. Of 630,000 or so clones listed, over 12% are singletons. The sample consisted of naive CD4+ T cells from blood. All receptors come from a man in his late teens or twenties with type 1 diabetes.

This clone came up a few times. The V gene is TRBV28, the J gene TRBJ1-6; 7 nucleotides agree with TRBD1. The V and J ends lost 5 bases and 18 bases, in that order; junction bases with no gene match: 13. Germline CDR1 and CDR2: MDHEN and SYDVKM. This CDR3 comprises 13 residues. The CDR3 bases are TGTGCCAGCAGTCTCCGGGACAGTGGCAGGGGCCACTTT. It encodes CASSLRDSGRGHF. Looking up the rest from reference TRBV28 and TRBJ1-6 gives the full variable domain: DVKVTQSSRYLVKRTGEKVFLECVQDMDHENMFWYRQDPGLGLRLIYFSYDVKMKEKGDIPEGYSVSREKKERFSLILESASTNQTSMYLCASSLRDSGRGHFGNGTRLTVT.

This clone has a handful of counts. The chain recombines TRBV7-7 with TRBJ2-5; D gene uncertain. CDR1 and CDR2 (germline): SSHAT, FNYEAQ (reference sequence). V was trimmed by 7 bases and J by 0 bases, leaving 3 bases between them. CDR3 length equals 11 residues. The CDR3 is CASTYQETQYF. In DNA, the CDR3 is TGTGCCAGCACGTACCAAGAGACCCAGTACTTC.

Only a few counts were recorded for this clone. This chain uses TRBV29-1 with TRBJ2-1, with 8 bases fitting TRBD2. This CDR3 region has 15 residues. Germline-derived CDR1 and CDR2 are SQVTM and ANQGSEA. Germline trimming cut 5 bases from V and 0 bases from J; bases unmatched to any gene: 6. This CDR3 reads CSVKGGGSSYNEQFF. The CDR3 DNA follows: TGCAGCGTTAAGGGCGGGGGGAGCTCCTACAATGAGCAGTTCTTC.

J is TRBJ2-2 and V is TRBV2, with 10 bases that match TRBD1. CDR1 and CDR2 (germline): SNHLY, FYNNEI. V lost 6 bases and J lost 5; bases outside the gene matches: 6. The CDR3 is 15 amino acids. CDR3 in amino acids: CASSIRTGGTGELFF. The CDR3 DNA follows: TGTGCCAGCAGCATCCGGACAGGGGGAACCGGGGAGCTGTTTTTT.

J is TRBJ2-7 and V is TRBV27; 8 positions match TRBD1. Per germline, CDR1 MNHEY and CDR2 SMNVEV (reference sequence). The CDR3 runs to 12 residues. Germline trimming cut 11 bases from V and 2 bases from J; bases unmatched to any gene: 5. CDR3: CAGGTGPYEQYF. CDR3 DNA sequence: TGTGCCGGCGGGACAGGACCCTACGAGCAGTACTTC.

This clone was counted only a few times. This sequence joins TRBV5-1 and TRBJ1-5; 7 nucleotides match TRBD1. The CDR3 spans 15 residues. The V gene end was trimmed by 0 bases and the J gene end by 2 bases; junction bases not matched to a gene: 2. Germline loops: CDR1 SGHRS, CDR2 YFSETQ. In nucleotides, the CDR3 is TGCGCCAGCAGCTTGGGACAGGGTCGCAATCAGCCCCAGCATTTT. This sequence encodes CASSLGQGRNQPQHF.

In this sample, this clone turned up a few times. This rearrangement joins TRBV9 to TRBJ1-1; possibly TRBD1 for D (5 bases). The germline V gene encodes CDR1 SGDLS and CDR2 YYNGEE. V gave up 7 bases and J gave up 4 bases, with 14 bases separating them. This CDR3 region has 13 residues. DNA of the CDR3: TGTGCCAGCCACGCCCCGGGGGGCACTGAAGCTTTCTTT. It encodes CASHAPGGTEAFF.

This clone was seen only a few times. This chain connects TRBV4-2 to TRBJ2-3; 9 positions agree with TRBD2. This CDR3 has 17 amino acids. Losses at the gene ends were 0 bases for V and 0 bases for J; bases not matched to a gene: 4. CDR1 LGHNA and CDR2 YNFKEQ come from the germline V gene. The CDR3 DNA reads as TGTGCCAGCAGCCAAGAGGCGCTAGCGGGGAGCACAGATACGCAGTATTTT. Its translation: CASSQEALAGSTDTQYF.

Points on this clone: The sample has other DNA sequences that encode this CDR3 too. This chain links TRBV10-3 with TRBJ2-5, with no clear D. The V gene's germline CDR1 is ENHRY and CDR2 SYGVKD. Deletions cut 2 bases from V and 4 bases from J, with 5 bases between. The CDR3 runs to 12 residues. The CDR3 protein is CAISEGGETQYF. The CDR3 nucleotides read TGTGCCATCAGTGAGGGCGGAGAGACCCAGTACTTC.

V and J are TRBV6-5 and TRBJ1-6; possibly TRBD1 for D (6 bases). With 6 bases removed from V and 4 bases from J, the gap between germline ends came to 13 bases. The CDR3 runs to 15 residues. Germline V CDR1 and CDR2: MNHEY, SVGAGI. The CDR3 nucleotides are TGTGCCAGCAGCCCACAGGGCTCTTATAATTCACCCCTCCACTTT. This gives the protein CASSPQGSYNSPLHF.

This clone was counted between two and nine times. The chain employs TRBV4-1 and TRBJ2-4, with a weak D call TRBD1 (5 bases). The CDR3 extends over 17 amino acids. The V gene's germline CDR1 is MGHRA and CDR2 YSYEKL. Trimming took off 1 base at V and 4 bases at J, with 17 bases between the two ends. CDR3 residues: CASSQGSRTGPKNIQYF. DNA for the CDR3: TGCGCCAGCAGCCAAGGTTCACGAACAGGACCTAAAAACATTCAGTACTTC.

This chain links TRBV7-2 with TRBJ2-3; 9 bases agree with TRBD2. The junction had 12 bases not matched to a gene; V was cut back by 5 bases and J by 9 bases. CDR3 length equals 15 residues. Germline-derived CDR1 and CDR2 are SGHTA and FQGNSA. The CDR3 loop is CASSPLGGREWTQYF. The CDR3 DNA sequence: TGTGCCAGCAGCCCTCTCGGCGGGAGGGAGTGGACGCAGTATTTT.

In this sample, this clone turned up a few times. The chain carries TRBV30 and TRBJ1-2; 8 bases are shared with TRBD1. Germline V gene sequence: CDR1 GTSNPN, CDR2 SVGIG (reference sequence). The CDR3 length is 13 residues. V shed 5 bases and J 7 bases; nucleotides not matched to a gene: 9. The CDR3 loop reads CAWDGQGERGYTF. CDR3 nucleotide sequence: TGTGCCTGGGACGGACAGGGTGAACGTGGCTACACCTTC. Filled out from reference TRBV30 and TRBJ1-2, the complete variable domain reads SQTIHQWPATLVQPVGSPLSLECTVEGTSNPNLYWYRQAAGRGLQLLFYSVGIGQISSEVPQNLSASRPQDRQFILSSKKLLLSDSGFYLCAWDGQGERGYTFGSGTRLTVV.

There are a few counts of this clone. The genes are TRBV28 and TRBJ2-7, with 8 bases aligning to TRBD2. Unmatched junction bases numbered 6, after V lost 5 bases and J lost 0 bases. CDR1 is MDHEN, CDR2 SYDVKM, per germline. There are 15 residues in the CDR3. The CDR3 nucleotides read TGTGCCAGCAGTCCTTCCGGGACTAGCTCCTACGAGCAGTACTTC. The encoded protein is CASSPSGTSSYEQYF.

This clone was counted between two and nine times. Other nucleotide sequences from this sample produce the same CDR3. The chain links TRBV10-3 to TRBJ2-3; D unresolved. V gave up 8 bases and J gave up 1 base, with 1 base separating them. CDR1 is ENHRY, CDR2 SYGVKD, per germline. The CDR3 covers 10 residues. CDR3 in amino acids: CAIGTDTQYF. As DNA, the CDR3 is TGTGCCATCGGCACAGATACGCAGTATTTT.

V is TRBV5-1 and J is TRBJ2-7, with 11 bases lining up with TRBD1. In germline, CDR1 is SGHRS, CDR2 YFSETQ. The J segment lost 7 bases and the V segment lost 4 bases, leaving 10 bases of the junction unmatched. The length of the CDR3 is 15 residues. CDR3 DNA sequence: TGCGCCAGCAGCCCCGGGACAGGGGGGAGGCGAGAGCAGTACTTC. This codes for CASSPGTGGRREQYF.

The V call is TRBV27, the J call TRBJ1-2; maybe TRBD1 (6 bases). The germline V and J ends were trimmed by 5 bases and 2 bases, with 9 bases remaining between them. The CDR3 covers 13 residues. The germline gives CDR1 MNHEY, CDR2 SMNVEV (reference sequence). The CDR3 DNA reads as TGTGCCAGCAGTCCCCAGGGGAACTATGGCTACACCTTC. It is translated as CASSPQGNYGYTF.

This chain joins TRBV30 and TRBJ2-2, with D possibly being TRBD2 (5 bases). Trimming stripped 1 base from V and 0 bases from J, with 9 bases between. The germline gives CDR1 GTSNPN, CDR2 SVGIG (reference sequence). The length of the CDR3 is 15 residues. For the CDR3, the DNA is TGTGCCTGGAGTGAGGGTAGCGCGAACACCGGGGAGCTGTTTTTT. This translates into CAWSEGSANTGELFF. Full variable domain (remainder filled in from reference TRBV30 and TRBJ2-2): SQTIHQWPATLVQPVGSPLSLECTVEGTSNPNLYWYRQAAGRGLQLLFYSVGIGQISSEVPQNLSASRPQDRQFILSSKKLLLSDSGFYLCAWSEGSANTGELFFGEGSRLTVL.

V and J are TRBV14 and TRBJ2-3; the D gene could be TRBD1 or TRBD2 (5 bases each). The germline gives CDR1 SGHDN, CDR2 FVKESK. This CDR3 has 14 amino acids. Trimming took off 3 bases at V and 0 bases at J, with 7 bases between the two ends. CDR3 sequence reads: CASSQGTSTDTQYF. For the CDR3, the DNA is TGTGCCAGCAGCCAGGGGACCAGCACAGATACGCAGTATTTT. Full variable domain (rest looked up from reference TRBV14 and TRBJ2-3): EAGVTQFPSHSVIEKGQTVTLRCDPISGHDNLYWYRRVMGKEIKFLLHFVKESKQDESGMPNNRFLAERTGGTYSTLKVQPAELEDSGVYFCASSQGTSTDTQYFGPGTRLTVL.

This sequence joins TRBV18 and TRBJ1-2; the D gene is possibly TRBD1 (5 bases). The CDR3 is made up of 14 amino acids. V lost 0 bases and J lost 4, with 9 bases in between. Germline V gene data show CDR1 as KGHSH and CDR2 as LQKENI. For the CDR3, the DNA is TGTGCCAGCTCACCACCGGGACCGAGCTATGGCTACACCTTC. This codes for CASSPPGPSYGYTF. Full variable domain (outside the CDR3, taken from reference TRBV18 and TRBJ1-2): NAGVMQNPRHLVRRRGQEARLRCSPMKGHSHVYWYRQLPEEGLKFMVYLQKENIIDESGMPKERFSAEFPKEGPSILRIQQVVRGDSAAYFCASSPPGPSYGYTFGSGTRLTVV.

This clone was picked up a small number of times. Other DNA sequences in this sample translate to the same CDR3. J is TRBJ2-3 and V is TRBV7-9; weak D call: TRBD2 (5 bases). V lost 5 bases, J lost 0 bases, and 6 bases lay in between. This CDR3 contains 13 residues. CDR1 and CDR2 from the germline V gene are SEHNR and FQNEAQ (reference sequence). The CDR3 region is CASSPGSTDTQYF. Here the CDR3 DNA reads TGTGCCAGCAGCCCGGGGAGCACAGATACGCAGTATTTT.

This clone has more than one count but fewer than ten. The V gene is TRBV5-6, the J gene TRBJ2-1; 9 positions match TRBD2. The CDR3 length is 17 residues. CDR1 SGHDT and CDR2 YYEEEE come from the germline V gene. V dropped 4 bases and J dropped 12; count of bases not matched to a gene: 20. This chain's CDR3 is CASSRPPSGVYPTWQFF. The DNA of the CDR3 is TGTGCCAGCAGCCGTCCCCCTAGCGGGGTCTACCCCACCTGGCAGTTCTTC. Filled out from reference TRBV5-6 and TRBJ2-1, the complete variable domain reads DAGVTQSPTHLIKTRGQQVTLRCSPKSGHDTVSWYQQALGQGPQFIFQYYEEEERQRGNFPDRFSGHQFPNYSSELNVNALLLGDSALYLCASSRPPSGVYPTWQFFGPGTRLTVL.

On this clone: Other DNA sequences in this specimen translate into the identical CDR3. The chain carries TRBV30 and TRBJ1-2; no clear D. This CDR3 contains 12 residues. V gave up 2 bases and J gave up 5 bases, with 9 bases separating them. CDR1 GTSNPN and CDR2 SVGIG come from the germline V gene (reference sequence). The CDR3 DNA follows: TGTGCCTGGAGTCCGGGAGGATATGGCTACACCTTC. Its protein product is CAWSPGGYGYTF.

This clone was observed a few times. Here the CDR3 reads CASSLRLTGQSETQYF. The CDR3 nucleotides read TGTGCCAGCAGCTTACGCCTCACGGGACAATCAGAGACCCAGTACTTC. J is TRBJ2-5 and V is TRBV7-2; TRBD1 might be the D (6 bases). This CDR3 has 16 residues. V was pared by 2 bases and J by 4 bases, with 17 bases between. The germline CDR1 and CDR2 sequences are SGHTA and FQGNSA.

The rearrangement joins TRBV10-3 to TRBJ2-3; D gene ambiguous. The CDR3 length is 11 residues. Germline loops: CDR1 ENHRY, CDR2 SYGVKD. V lost 3 bases to trimming and J lost 5 bases, with 3 bases between them. The CDR3 spells CAISEKDTQYF. CDR3 nucleotides: TGTGCCATCAGTGAAAAAGATACGCAGTATTTT.

This clone came up a few times. CDR3 bases: TGTGCCAGCACCTTGGGACAGGGGATAGATACGCAGTATTTT. The encoded protein is CASTLGQGIDTQYF. The J gene is TRBJ2-3, the V gene TRBV7-9; 10 positions agree with TRBD1. This CDR3 has 14 amino acids. The V gene's germline CDR1 is SEHNR and CDR2 FQNEAQ (reference sequence). V shed 7 bases and J 5 bases; nucleotides not matched to a gene: 6.